This T cell receptor beta chain came from a study of cytomegalovirus exposure and HLA in healthy donors. The study, taken as a whole, reports: Per a later analysis, HLA-associated TCR beta chains showed more clonal expansion than other, equally common TCR beta chains. Indistinguishability led to the exclusion of some V segments, TRBV6-2 and TRBV6-3 included. The classifier reportedly diagnosed cytomegalovirus status with high sensitivity and specificity. For TCR beta chains, V- and J-gene trimming was later linked to a missense DCLRE1C variant.

The PCR employed 60 Vbeta primers together with 13 Jbeta primers. The data were produced by immunoSEQ multiplex PCR, yet TCRdb's version contains in-frame clones alone and is incomplete. The sample includes over 100,000 clones, almost 70% of them seen just once. As for this clone: Its antigen is still unknown.

Trimming stripped 5 bases from V and 8 bases from J, with 9 bases between. Germline assignment: CDR1 MNHEY and CDR2 SMNVEV (reference sequence). The CDR3 loop spans 12 amino acids. Sample: PBMCs. J is TRBJ1-4 and V is TRBV27; the D is unclear. This receptor was taken from a man under 40 in good health and CMV-seropositive. The CDR3: CASSAHPEKLFF. CDR3 DNA: TGTGCCAGCAGTGCGCACCCCGAAAAACTGTTTTTT. Filled out from reference TRBV27 and TRBJ1-4, the complete variable domain reads EAQVTQNPRYLITVTGKKLTVTCSQNMNHEYMSWYRQDPGLGLRQIYYSMNVEVTDKGDVPEGYKVSRKEKRNFPLILESPSPNQTSLYFCASSAHPEKLFFGSGTQLSVL.